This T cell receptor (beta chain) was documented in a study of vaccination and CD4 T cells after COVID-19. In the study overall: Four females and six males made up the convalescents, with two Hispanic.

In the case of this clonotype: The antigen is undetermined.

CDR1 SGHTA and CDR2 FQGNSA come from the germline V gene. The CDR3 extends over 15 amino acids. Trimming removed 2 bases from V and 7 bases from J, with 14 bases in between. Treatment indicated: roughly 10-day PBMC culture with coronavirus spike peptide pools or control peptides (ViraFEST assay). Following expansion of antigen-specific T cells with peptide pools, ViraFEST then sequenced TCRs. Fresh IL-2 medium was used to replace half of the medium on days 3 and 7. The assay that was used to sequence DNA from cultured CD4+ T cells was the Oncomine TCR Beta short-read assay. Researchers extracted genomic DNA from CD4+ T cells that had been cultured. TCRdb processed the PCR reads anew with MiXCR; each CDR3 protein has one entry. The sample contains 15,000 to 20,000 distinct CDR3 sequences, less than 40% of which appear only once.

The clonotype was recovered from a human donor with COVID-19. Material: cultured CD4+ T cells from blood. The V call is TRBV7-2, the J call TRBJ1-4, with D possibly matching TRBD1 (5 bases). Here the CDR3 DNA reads TGTGCCAGCAGCTTACAGTCACAGGCTTCTGAAAAACTGTTTTTT. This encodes CASSLQSQASEKLFF.